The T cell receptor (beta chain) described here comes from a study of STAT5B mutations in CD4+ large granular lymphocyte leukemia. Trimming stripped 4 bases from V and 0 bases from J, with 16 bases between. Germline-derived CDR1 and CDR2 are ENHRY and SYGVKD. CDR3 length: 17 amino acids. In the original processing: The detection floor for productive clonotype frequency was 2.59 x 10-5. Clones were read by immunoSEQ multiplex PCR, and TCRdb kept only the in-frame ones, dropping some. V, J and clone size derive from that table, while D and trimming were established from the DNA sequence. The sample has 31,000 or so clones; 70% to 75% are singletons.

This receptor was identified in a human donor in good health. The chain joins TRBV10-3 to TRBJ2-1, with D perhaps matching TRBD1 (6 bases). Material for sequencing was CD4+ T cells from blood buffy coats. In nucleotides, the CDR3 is TGTGCCATCAGTGCTCTGGGGGCCCCGAGCTCCTACAATGAGCAGTTCTTC. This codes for CAISALGAPSSYNEQFF.